The clone carrying this TCR beta chain came up once. As yet, its antigen is unknown. Researchers used genomic DNA as the template to profile TCR beta VDJ and CDR3. TCRdb reprocessed the reads with MiXCR, giving one entry per CDR3 protein. The table shows roughly 280,000 distinct CDR3 sequences, with under 60% occurring only once. CDR3 length: 15 residues. J was trimmed by 10 bases and V by 0 bases; bases with no gene match: 8. CDR1 and CDR2 (germline): SEHNR, FQNEAQ (reference sequence). Individuals selected for sequencing had exhibited CD8+CD57+ cell expansion on flow cytometry. There were no patients without severe acquired aplastic anemia. This entry belongs to a study of CD8+CD57+ T cells in acquired aplastic anemia. Study information: Sorting CD4+ and CD8+ cells gave DNA averaging 3.2 ug. Study-level points and caveats: Patients and controls shared 25 to 35 CD8+ CDR3 sequences, highly expressed in patients. Patients were compared with controls for CD8+ Simpson's diversity, and no significant difference emerged.

The chain joins TRBV7-9 to TRBJ2-1, with 8 bases fitting TRBD1. The sample comprised sorted CD4+, CD8+, or CD8+CD57+ T cells (not recorded which) from PBMCs. This clonotype originated in a human donor with aplastic anemia. The CDR3 coding sequence is TGTGCCAGCAGCTTAGCTATGGGAAGGACAGGGGAGCAGTTCTTC. It specifies CASSLAMGRTGEQFF.